The 16 T cell receptor beta chains presented below share a single source sample, sequenced in a study of T cells after posttransplantation cyclophosphamide. The method was immunoSEQ multiplex PCR; TCRdb's version includes in-frame clones alone and lacks a portion of them. The profile shows more than 30,000 clones, about 89% of them singletons. Cells defined as naive were viable CD3+CD4+ or CD3+CD8+ and CCR7+CD45RA+CD45RO-CD95-CD27+CD28+. The sequenced sample consisted of naive CD4+ T cells sorted from PBMCs. All receptors come from a woman aged 60-75 years in good health, CMV-negative, and a related stem cell transplant donor.

The chain carries TRBV7-9 and TRBJ2-7; possible D gene TRBD1, 6 bases. Per the germline V gene, CDR1 is SEHNR and CDR2 is FQNEAQ (reference sequence). Between the trimmed V and J ends, which lost 2 bases and 3 bases, there was a span of 11 bases. The CDR3 is made up of 14 amino acids. CDR3 sequence: CASSLSYRDYEQYF. The CDR3 bases are TGTGCCAGCAGCTTATCCTACAGGGACTACGAGCAGTACTTC.

V gene TRBV4-2 combines with J gene TRBJ2-3; D unclear. This CDR3 has 14 amino acids. Germline loops: CDR1 LGHNA, CDR2 YNFKEQ. V lost 0 bases and J 1 base, leaving 5 bases between the germline ends. CDR3 bases: TGTGCCAGCAGCCAAGAGTCCGGCACAGATACGCAGTATTTT. Protein sequence: CASSQESGTDTQYF.

This chain uses TRBV29-1 with TRBJ1-1, with D unresolved. Germline V gene sequence: CDR1 SQVTM, CDR2 ANQGSEA. V was clipped by 6 bases and J by 1 base, with 9 bases between them. The CDR3 contains 12 residues. CDR3: CSVTVTNTEAFF. In nucleotides, the CDR3 is TGCAGCGTAACGGTTACGAACACTGAAGCTTTCTTT. The full variable domain, its missing parts supplied by reference TRBV29-1 and TRBJ1-1, is SAVISQKPSRDICQRGTSLTIQCQVDSQVTMMFWYRQQPGQSLTLIATANQGSEATYESGFVIDKFPISRPNLTFSTLTVSNMSPEDSSIYLCSVTVTNTEAFFGQGTRLTVV.

V gene TRBV9 combines with J gene TRBJ1-5, with unresolved D. The V gene's germline CDR1 is SGDLS and CDR2 YYNGEE. Between the trimmed V and J ends, which lost 3 bases and 6 bases, there was a span of 16 bases. This CDR3 is 15 amino acids long. CDR3 sequence reads: CASSAREGVGQPQHF. The CDR3 bases are TGTGCCAGCAGCGCTCGGGAGGGTGTAGGTCAGCCCCAGCATTTT.

The chain is built from TRBV6-5 and TRBJ2-5, with D perhaps matching TRBD1 (6 bases). V was trimmed by 7 bases and J by 11 bases, leaving 20 bases between them. The CDR3 contains 13 residues. Germline values: CDR1 MNHEY, CDR2 SVGAGI. This CDR3 reads CASTPGHSFEQYF. CDR3 coding DNA: TGTGCCAGCACTCCGGGACACTCTTTTGAGCAGTACTTC.

V gene TRBV19 combines with J gene TRBJ2-7, with 9 positions matching TRBD1. Per germline, CDR1 LNHDA and CDR2 SQIVND (reference sequence). The V segment lost 5 bases and the J segment 0 bases; nucleotides outside the gene matches: 8. The CDR3 sequence is 16 residues long. The CDR3: CASSVTGTGSSYEQYF. The CDR3 bases are TGTGCCAGTAGTGTCACCGGGACAGGGAGCTCCTACGAGCAGTACTTC.

The rearrangement links TRBV11-3 to TRBJ1-1; D not resolved. With 2 bases removed from V and 1 base from J, the gap between germline ends came to 5 bases. Germline V CDR1 and CDR2: SGHNT, YENEEA. The CDR3 is 13 amino acids. DNA for the CDR3: TGTGCCAGCAGCTTATCGGGGAACACTGAAGCTTTCTTT. This encodes CASSLSGNTEAFF.

This chain uses TRBV6-5 with TRBJ1-2; 9 nucleotides match TRBD1. The CDR3 spans 14 residues. From germline, CDR1 is MNHEY and CDR2 SVGAGI. Trimming cost V 5 bases and J 4 bases; bases outside gene matches: 5. CDR3 sequence (DNA): TGTGCCAGCAGTCCGGGGACAGGGAGCTATGGCTACACCTTC. It yields the protein CASSPGTGSYGYTF.

CDR3 loop: CASSLAPTSGSLSSYEQYF. CDR3 sequence (DNA): TGCGCCAGCAGCTTGGCCCCGACTAGCGGGAGTCTCAGCTCCTACGAGCAGTACTTC. The gene calls are TRBV5-1 and TRBJ2-7, with 12 bases that match TRBD2. The V gene end was trimmed by 0 bases and the J gene end by 0 bases; junction bases not matched to a gene: 10. CDR1 SGHRS and CDR2 YFSETQ come from the germline V gene. This CDR3 comprises 19 residues.

The chain recombines TRBV6-4 with TRBJ2-1, with TRBD2 matching over 13 bases. The CDR3 extends over 15 amino acids. With V trimmed by 6 bases and J by 10 bases, 9 bases remained unmatched. CDR1 and CDR2 from the germline V gene are MRHNA and SNTAGT. The CDR3 nucleotides are TGTGCCAGCAGACCCACTAGCGGGAGGGAGGGCGAGCAGTTCTTC. Its translation is CASRPTSGREGEQFF.

This sequence joins TRBV28 and TRBJ1-5; 8 bases fit TRBD1. V lost 4 bases, J lost 4 bases, and 9 bases stayed unmatched. Looked up from germline, CDR1 is MDHEN and CDR2 is SYDVKM. CDR3 length equals 16 residues. CDR3 sequence reads: CASSWGTGVLNQPQHF. CDR3 bases: TGTGCCAGCAGTTGGGGGACAGGCGTTCTAAATCAGCCCCAGCATTTT.

This clone is a singleton in its sample. The J gene is TRBJ1-1, the V gene TRBV18, with 7 bases that match TRBD1. Germline CDR1 is KGHSH and CDR2 is LQKENI. V trimming: 2 bases; J trimming: 4 bases; junction bases outside the gene matches: 1. The CDR3 extends over 13 amino acids. The CDR3 nucleotides are TGTGCCAGCTCACCAAGACAGGGCACTGAAGCTTTCTTT. Translating it yields CASSPRQGTEAFF.

V is TRBV6-5 and J is TRBJ1-1; D is perhaps TRBD1 (6 bases). The CDR3 runs to 14 residues. Germline V gives CDR1 MNHEY, CDR2 SVGAGI. The V and J ends lost 6 bases and 0 bases respectively, with 11 bases between them. CDR3 in amino acids: CASSRGSLNTEAFF. DNA for the CDR3: TGTGCCAGCAGCAGGGGCAGCCTGAACACTGAAGCTTTCTTT.

This clone was detected once. The chain links TRBV29-1 to TRBJ2-7, with 9 nucleotides matching TRBD1. Trimming removed 1 base from V and 3 bases from J; junction bases left unmatched: 4. Germline V CDR1 and CDR2: SQVTM, ANQGSEA. The CDR3 is 14 amino acids. The CDR3 loop is CSVEGGQGRYEQYF. DNA for the CDR3: TGCAGCGTTGAAGGCGGACAGGGGCGCTACGAGCAGTACTTC.

The chain employs TRBV4-3 and TRBJ1-3; a possible D gene is TRBD1 (5 bases). Trimming took 2 bases from V and 0 from J, leaving 11 bases between them. Germline V lookup: CDR1 LGHNA, CDR2 YSLEER. CDR3 length: 16 amino acids. CDR3 protein: CASSQIMTASGNTIYF. CDR3 nucleotide sequence: TGCGCCAGCAGCCAAATAATGACAGCCTCTGGAAACACCATATATTTT.

The CDR3: CASSYRPPQATEKLFF. The CDR3 nucleotides are TGTGCCAGCAGTTACCGCCCCCCCCAGGCGACAGAAAAACTGTTTTTT. J is TRBJ1-4 and V is TRBV6-5, with D hard to call. Germline V gene lookup returns CDR1 MNHEY and CDR2 SVGAGI. This CDR3 contains 16 residues. Trimming shortened V by 2 bases and J by 8 bases, and 18 bases separated the two germline ends.